Listed below are T cell receptor beta chains from one sample, sequenced in a study of cytomegalovirus exposure and HLA in healthy donors. Produced via immunoSEQ multiplex PCR; TCRdb's table is partial and in-frame only. The repertoire holds about 170,000 clones, with about 85% as singletons. Sequencing was carried out using PBMCs. The receptors stem from a man younger than 35 in good health and CMV-seropositive. CDR3s include the opening cysteine and the closing phenylalanine or tryptophan. A D gene is named only where the DNA matches it firmly.

J gene,V gene,D gene,CDR3 protein
TRBJ1-1,TRBV11-2,-,CASSLDHIAQGAFF
TRBJ2-7,TRBV11-3,-,CASSLGLDYEQYF
TRBJ2-7,TRBV21-1,-,CASSSQADRARAYEQYF
TRBJ1-2,TRBV7-2,-,CASSSATGNYGYTF
TRBJ2-5,TRBV2,-,CASSDSGVGETQYF
TRBJ1-1,TRBV6-5,TRBD1,CASGRGPSEAFF
TRBJ1-5,TRBV5-6,TRBD1,CASSMGTGGSNQPQHF
TRBJ1-2,TRBV5-6,-,CASSLWIGERGYTF
TRBJ1-1,TRBV27,-,CASSFLGRRHTEAFF
TRBJ2-3,TRBV5-1,-,CASSLPSRSTDTQYF
TRBJ2-3,TRBV4-3,TRBD2,CASSTGTRGDTQYF
TRBJ2-1,TRBV5-1,-,CASSLGLGNHNEQFF
TRBJ2-5,TRBV7-2,TRBD2,CASTRGERETQYF
TRBJ2-1,TRBV6-4,TRBD2,CASSARGGGNEQFF
TRBJ1-1,TRBV18,-,CASSPRSGARGLNTEAFF
TRBJ1-6,TRBV30,-,CAWDFSSYNSPLHF
TRBJ2-1,TRBV4-3,TRBD1,CASSQHFPGQGNINEQFF
TRBJ2-3,TRBV10-3,TRBD2,CAISEGPSGGTSTDTQYF
TRBJ2-5,TRBV27,-,CASSLGGSQETQYF
TRBJ1-5,TRBV15,-,CATSSLGGVPQPQHF
TRBJ1-2,TRBV9,-,CASSAYSGGYTF
TRBJ2-3,TRBV5-1,-,CASSFGAGLGQYF
TRBJ2-7,TRBV9,-,CASSVTGDEQYF
TRBJ1-1,TRBV12-5,-,CASGLVHRDTEAFF
TRBJ1-1,TRBV7-8,TRBD1,CASSPGGTASIGGAFF
TRBJ1-6,TRBV10-3,-,CAISDRGDNSPLHF
TRBJ1-1,TRBV4-3,TRBD1,CASSQKQNRGPSNTEAFF
TRBJ1-3,TRBV6-6,-,CASSYSTPGNTIYF
TRBJ2-5,TRBV7-2,-,CASSLDLGAQETQYF
TRBJ2-7,TRBV7-2,-,CASSLYSSPPREQYF
TRBJ1-4,TRBV19,-,CASSLYGQTTNEKLFF
TRBJ2-7,TRBV2,TRBD1,CASSEGTGGVGAKQYF
TRBJ1-6,TRBV30,-,CAWSVGGPPLHF